This T cell receptor beta chain was retrieved from a study of post-analysis software for immune sequencing data. V lost 1 base, J lost 7 bases, and 12 bases stayed unmatched. CDR1 and CDR2 from the germline V gene are DFQATT and SNEGSKA (reference sequence). CDR3 size: 16 residues. As regards this clonotype: What it recognizes is unknown.

Prepared TCR beta cDNA libraries contained unique molecular identifiers. TCRdb reprocessed the PCR reads with MiXCR, giving one entry per CDR3 protein. The sample carries hundreds of thousands of distinct CDR3 sequences, 44% recorded once. Regarding the study as a whole: Controls had lower frequencies than patients of a few TRBV segments, which included TRBV5-6, TRBV5-1 and TRBV20-1.

The specimen was blood. The rearrangement uses TRBV20-1 and TRBJ2-1; 8 bases are a match to TRBD2. This receptor was taken from a girl aged 5-17 years with multiple sclerosis. The CDR3 sequence is CSARGERAGVSNEQFF. The CDR3 nucleotides are TGCAGTGCTAGAGGGGAGCGAGCGGGAGTATCAAATGAGCAGTTCTTC.